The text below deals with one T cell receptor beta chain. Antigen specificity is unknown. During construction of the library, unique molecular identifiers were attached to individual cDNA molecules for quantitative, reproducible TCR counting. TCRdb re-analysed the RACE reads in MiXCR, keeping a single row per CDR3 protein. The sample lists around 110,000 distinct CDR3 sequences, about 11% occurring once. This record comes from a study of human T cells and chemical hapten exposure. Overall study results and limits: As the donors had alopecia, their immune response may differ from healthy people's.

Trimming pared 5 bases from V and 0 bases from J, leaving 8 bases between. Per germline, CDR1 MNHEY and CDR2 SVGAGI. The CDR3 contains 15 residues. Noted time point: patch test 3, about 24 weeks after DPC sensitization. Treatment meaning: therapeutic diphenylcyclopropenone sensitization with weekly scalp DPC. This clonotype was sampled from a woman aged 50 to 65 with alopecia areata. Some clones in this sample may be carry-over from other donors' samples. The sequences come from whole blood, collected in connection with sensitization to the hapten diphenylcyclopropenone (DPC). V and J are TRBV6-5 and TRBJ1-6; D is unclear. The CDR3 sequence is CASSDTSSYNSPLHF. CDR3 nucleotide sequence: TGTGCCAGCAGTGATACGAGCTCCTATAATTCACCCCTCCACTTT.